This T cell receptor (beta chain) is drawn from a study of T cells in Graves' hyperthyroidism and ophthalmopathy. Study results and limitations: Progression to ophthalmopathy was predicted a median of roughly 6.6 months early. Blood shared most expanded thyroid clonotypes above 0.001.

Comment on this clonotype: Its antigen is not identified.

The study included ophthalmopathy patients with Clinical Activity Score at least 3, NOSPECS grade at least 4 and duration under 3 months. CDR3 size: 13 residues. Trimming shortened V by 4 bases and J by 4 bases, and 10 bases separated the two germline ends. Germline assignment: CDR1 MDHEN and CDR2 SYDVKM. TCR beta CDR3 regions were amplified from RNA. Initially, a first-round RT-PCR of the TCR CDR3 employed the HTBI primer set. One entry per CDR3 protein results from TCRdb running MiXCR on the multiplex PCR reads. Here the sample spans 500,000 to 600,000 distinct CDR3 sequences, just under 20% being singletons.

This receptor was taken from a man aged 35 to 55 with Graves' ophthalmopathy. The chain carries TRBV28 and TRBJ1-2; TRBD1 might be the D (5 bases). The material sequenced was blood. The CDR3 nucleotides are TGTGCCAGCAGTTGGGGAGGGGCCTATGGCTACACCTTC. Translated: CASSWGGAYGYTF.